Sequencing of this T cell receptor (beta chain) was carried out in a study of a mutant IDH1 vaccine in newly diagnosed glioma. Data came from immunoSEQ multiplex PCR; TCRdb stores just in-frame clones and leaves some out. This sample has roughly 60,000 clones, with roughly 76% found just once. Note on this clone: Its antigen remains unidentified.

V lost 1 base and J lost 5; bases outside the gene matches: 2. The germline CDR1 and CDR2 sequences are SGHTA and FQGNSA. The CDR3 spans 14 residues. The time point is: week 35, safety follow-up. The study gave 300 ug of mutant IDH1 20-mer peptide per vaccine dose, with topical imiquimod. Patients came in for eight vaccinations, in weeks 1, 3, 5, 7, 11, 15, 19 and 23. The donor cohort comprised cases of new WHO grade 3 or 4 IDH1-mutant, ATRX-lost astrocytoma. This sequence joins TRBV7-2 and TRBJ2-3, with 8 bases aligning to TRBD2. This clonotype was obtained from a man between 40 and 49 years old with glioma. The material was PBMCs, obtained from a glioma patient whose treatment included an IDH1 peptide vaccine. The DNA of the CDR3 is TGTGCCAGCAGCTTAGACGGGGGGGTAGATACGCAGTATTTT. Protein product: CASSLDGGVDTQYF.